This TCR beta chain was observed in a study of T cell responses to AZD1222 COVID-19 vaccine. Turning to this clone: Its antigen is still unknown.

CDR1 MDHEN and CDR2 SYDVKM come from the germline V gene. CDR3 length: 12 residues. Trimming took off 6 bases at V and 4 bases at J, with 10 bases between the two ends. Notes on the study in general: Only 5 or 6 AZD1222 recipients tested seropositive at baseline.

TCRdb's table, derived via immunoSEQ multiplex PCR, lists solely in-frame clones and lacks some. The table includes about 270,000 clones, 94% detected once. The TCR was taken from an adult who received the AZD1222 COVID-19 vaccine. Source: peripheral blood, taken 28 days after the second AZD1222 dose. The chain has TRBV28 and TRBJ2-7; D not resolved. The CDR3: CASSRSGYEQYF. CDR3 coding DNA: TGTGCCAGCAGCCGCTCCGGGTACGAGCAGTACTTC. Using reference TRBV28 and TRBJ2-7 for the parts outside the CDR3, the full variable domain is DVKVTQSSRYLVKRTGEKVFLECVQDMDHENMFWYRQDPGLGLRLIYFSYDVKMKEKGDIPEGYSVSREKKERFSLILESASTNQTSMYLCASSRSGYEQYFGPGTRLTVT.